Presented here are 3 T cell receptor beta chains from one specimen sequenced in a study of control samples from healthy donors and cancer patients. Generated by immunoSEQ multiplex PCR, the TCRdb table keeps only in-frame clones and is missing some. Of 78,000 or so clones in the sample, about 88% were seen once. Source material: blood. The source of these receptors is a woman aged 50 to 60 in good health.

The chain carries TRBV9 and TRBJ2-1; TRBD2 aligns across 16 bases. Unmatched junction bases numbered 9, after V lost 6 bases and J lost 3 bases. Germline CDR1 reads SGDLS; CDR2 reads YYNGEE. The CDR3 loop spans 18 amino acids. The DNA for the CDR3 is TGTGCCAGCACCCCGGGACTAGCGGGGGGGCATTTCTACAATGAGCAGTTCTTC. It encodes CASTPGLAGGHFYNEQFF.

The V and J genes are TRBV15 and TRBJ2-7, with 7 bases that match TRBD1. The V segment lost 4 bases and the J segment 1 base; nucleotides outside the gene matches: 7. The length of the CDR3 is 15 residues. Germline lookup yields CDR1 LNHNV and CDR2 YYDKDF (reference sequence). The CDR3 DNA is TGTGCCACCAGCATAGGACAGGATGTGTCCTACGAGCAGTACTTC. Translation gives CATSIGQDVSYEQYF.

This clone was detected a few times. The V call is TRBV19, the J call TRBJ1-2, with a possible D match to TRBD1 (5 bases). CDR3 length: 14 amino acids. The germline gives CDR1 LNHDA, CDR2 SQIVND (reference sequence). Trimming stripped 7 bases from V and 0 bases from J, with 12 bases between. CDR3 protein: CASTLWGANYGYTF. CDR3 DNA: TGTGCCAGTACTCTCTGGGGCGCTAACTATGGCTACACCTTC.